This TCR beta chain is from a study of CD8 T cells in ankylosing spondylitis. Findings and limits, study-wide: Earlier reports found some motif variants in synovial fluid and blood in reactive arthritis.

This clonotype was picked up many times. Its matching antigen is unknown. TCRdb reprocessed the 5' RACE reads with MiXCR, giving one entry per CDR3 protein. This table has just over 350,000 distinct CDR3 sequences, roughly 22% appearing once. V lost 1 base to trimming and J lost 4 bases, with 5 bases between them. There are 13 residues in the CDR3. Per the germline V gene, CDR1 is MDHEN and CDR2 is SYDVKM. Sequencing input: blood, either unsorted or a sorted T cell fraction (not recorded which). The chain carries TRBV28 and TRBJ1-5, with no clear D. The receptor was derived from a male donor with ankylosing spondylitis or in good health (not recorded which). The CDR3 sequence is CASSLSGNQPQHF. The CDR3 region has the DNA TGTGCCAGCAGTTTATCAGGAAATCAGCCCCAGCATTTT.